The present entry profiles one T cell receptor (beta chain) with its context. Antigen specificity is unknown. Measured with immunoSEQ multiplex PCR; TCRdb has only the in-frame clones, and not every one. This table holds 150,000 to 200,000 clones, approximately 80% found once. This record belongs to a study of cytomegalovirus exposure and HLA in healthy donors. The CDR3 totals 15 residues. Looked up from germline, CDR1 is SEHNR and CDR2 is FQNEAQ (reference sequence). The V end lost 1 base, the J end lost 0 bases, and 10 bases lay between the germline ends. Study results and limitations: Most TCR sequences were rare, but some public TCRs occurred in many donors. Cytomegalovirus status, reportedly, was diagnosed with high specificity and sensitivity by the classifier.

Sequencing was performed on PBMCs. The chain carries TRBV7-9 and TRBJ2-7; D call uncertain. The receptor was isolated from a man between 25 and 39 years old in good health and CMV-seropositive. CDR3 loop: CASSLGPSASYEQYF. In nucleotides, the CDR3 is TGTGCCAGCAGCTTAGGTCCCAGCGCCTCCTACGAGCAGTACTTC. Supplemented by reference TRBV7-9 and TRBJ2-7, the full variable domain reads DTGVSQNPRHKITKRGQNVTFRCDPISEHNRLYWYRQTLGQGPEFLTYFQNEAQLEKSRLLSDRFSAERPKGSFSTLEIQRTEQGDSAMYLCASSLGPSASYEQYFGPGTRLTVT.